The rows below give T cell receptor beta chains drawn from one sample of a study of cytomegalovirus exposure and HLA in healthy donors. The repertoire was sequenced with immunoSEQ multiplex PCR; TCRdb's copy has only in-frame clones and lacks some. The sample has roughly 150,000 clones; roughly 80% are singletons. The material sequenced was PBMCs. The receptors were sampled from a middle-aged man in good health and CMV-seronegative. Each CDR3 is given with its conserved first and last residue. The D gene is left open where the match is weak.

cdr3_aa: CASSARQGRGELFF
j_call: TRBJ2-2
d_call: .
v_call: TRBV25-1

cdr3_aa: CASSESASGGAVRADTQYF
j_call: TRBJ2-3
d_call: TRBD2
v_call: TRBV2

cdr3_aa: CASSLAGGRRRGSYNEQFF
j_call: TRBJ2-1
d_call: .
v_call: TRBV5-1

cdr3_aa: CASSYSGSRGYEQYF
j_call: TRBJ2-7
d_call: .
v_call: TRBV6-5

cdr3_aa: CASSWEARGGYTF
j_call: TRBJ1-2
d_call: .
v_call: TRBV7-2

cdr3_aa: CASSDLGTGAYEQYF
j_call: TRBJ2-7
d_call: .
v_call: TRBV5-1

cdr3_aa: CASSPSSYNSPLHF
j_call: TRBJ1-6
d_call: .
v_call: TRBV11-3

cdr3_aa: CASSNYKGLAGGANTGELFF
j_call: TRBJ2-2
d_call: TRBD2
v_call: TRBV7-3

cdr3_aa: CASAVGDRGTDTQYF
j_call: TRBJ2-3
d_call: TRBD1
v_call: TRBV9

cdr3_aa: CASNPGSRSSTDTQYF
j_call: TRBJ2-3
d_call: .
v_call: TRBV7-8

cdr3_aa: CASSLWVIAGSTDTQYF
j_call: TRBJ2-3
d_call: TRBD2
v_call: TRBV28

cdr3_aa: CASSAGTGGILGELFF
j_call: TRBJ2-2
d_call: TRBD1
v_call: TRBV7-9

cdr3_aa: CASGLGTGANVLTF
j_call: TRBJ2-6
d_call: .
v_call: TRBV19

cdr3_aa: CASSTGLADHEQYF
j_call: TRBJ2-7
d_call: TRBD2
v_call: TRBV9

cdr3_aa: CASSPGTSGRAWTGELFF
j_call: TRBJ2-2
d_call: TRBD2
v_call: TRBV28

cdr3_aa: CASSMGHLNREQYF
j_call: TRBJ2-7
d_call: .
v_call: TRBV19

cdr3_aa: CASSSRQGAVNGYTF
j_call: TRBJ1-2
d_call: TRBD1
v_call: TRBV5-4

cdr3_aa: CASYGLAENTDTQYF
j_call: TRBJ2-3
d_call: TRBD2
v_call: TRBV28

cdr3_aa: CASSLSGTFNEKLFF
j_call: TRBJ1-4
d_call: .
v_call: TRBV5-1

cdr3_aa: CASSQLPESGGEQYF
j_call: TRBJ2-7
d_call: .
v_call: TRBV4-2

cdr3_aa: CATSRLGEGLYTEAFF
j_call: TRBJ1-1
d_call: .
v_call: TRBV15

cdr3_aa: CASSQRGGVEGGTEAFF
j_call: TRBJ1-1
d_call: .
v_call: TRBV4-1

cdr3_aa: CASSLEVAGAGGELFF
j_call: TRBJ2-2
d_call: TRBD2
v_call: TRBV5-4

cdr3_aa: CASSPPGQGSDTQYF
j_call: TRBJ2-3
d_call: TRBD1
v_call: TRBV5-1

cdr3_aa: CASSRQGQRDEGYTF
j_call: TRBJ1-2
d_call: TRBD1
v_call: TRBV18

cdr3_aa: CASNSDTQYF
j_call: TRBJ2-3
d_call: .
v_call: TRBV7-2

cdr3_aa: CASSPGLVGFGNEQFF
j_call: TRBJ2-1
d_call: TRBD2
v_call: TRBV7-2

cdr3_aa: CASRTSRTEANYGYTF
j_call: TRBJ1-2
d_call: .
v_call: TRBV2

cdr3_aa: CASSWGQNFYEQYF
j_call: TRBJ2-7
d_call: TRBD1
v_call: TRBV7-8

cdr3_aa: CATSIRGLGDTQYF
j_call: TRBJ2-3
d_call: TRBD1
v_call: TRBV15

cdr3_aa: CASSISGSLFF
j_call: TRBJ1-1
d_call: .
v_call: TRBV19

cdr3_aa: CATHSLPNTEAFF
j_call: TRBJ1-1
d_call: .
v_call: TRBV5-1

cdr3_aa: CASSVGLAGVYNEQFF
j_call: TRBJ2-1
d_call: TRBD2
v_call: TRBV9

cdr3_aa: CASSLGFAHTGNTEAFF
j_call: TRBJ1-1
d_call: .
v_call: TRBV13

cdr3_aa: CASSPTSGGATYQETQYF
j_call: TRBJ2-5
d_call: TRBD2
v_call: TRBV4-1

cdr3_aa: CASSPGTGFSGANVLTF
j_call: TRBJ2-6
d_call: TRBD1
v_call: TRBV18

cdr3_aa: CASSEPSSGSTDTQYF
j_call: TRBJ2-3
d_call: TRBD2
v_call: TRBV9

cdr3_aa: CASSNLDRGKTQYF
j_call: TRBJ2-5
d_call: TRBD1
v_call: TRBV28

cdr3_aa: CASSYADRNTEAFF
j_call: TRBJ1-1
d_call: .
v_call: TRBV6-6

cdr3_aa: CASSLTGGVTSFIGEQFF
j_call: TRBJ2-1
d_call: TRBD2
v_call: TRBV28

cdr3_aa: CASSPQRGLDEQYF
j_call: .
d_call: .
v_call: TRBV18